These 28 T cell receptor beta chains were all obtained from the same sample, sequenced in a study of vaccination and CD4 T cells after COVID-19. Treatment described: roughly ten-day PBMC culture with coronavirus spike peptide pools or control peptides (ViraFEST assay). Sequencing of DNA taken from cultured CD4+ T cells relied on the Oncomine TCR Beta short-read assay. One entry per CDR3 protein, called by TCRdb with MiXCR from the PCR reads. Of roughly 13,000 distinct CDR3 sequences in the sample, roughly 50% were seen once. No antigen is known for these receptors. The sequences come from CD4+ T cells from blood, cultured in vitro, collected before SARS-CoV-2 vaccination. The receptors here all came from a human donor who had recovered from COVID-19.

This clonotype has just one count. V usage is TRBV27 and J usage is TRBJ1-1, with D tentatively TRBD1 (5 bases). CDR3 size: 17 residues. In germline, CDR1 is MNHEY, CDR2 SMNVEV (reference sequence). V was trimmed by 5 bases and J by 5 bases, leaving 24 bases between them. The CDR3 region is CASSPYNQVGRGTEAFF. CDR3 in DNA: TGTGCCAGCAGTCCATACAACCAAGTGGGGCGAGGGACTGAAGCTTTCTTT.

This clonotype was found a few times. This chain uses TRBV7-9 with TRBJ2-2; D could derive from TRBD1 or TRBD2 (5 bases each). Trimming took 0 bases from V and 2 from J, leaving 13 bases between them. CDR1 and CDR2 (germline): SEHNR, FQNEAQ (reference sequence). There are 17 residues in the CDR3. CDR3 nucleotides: TGTGCCAGCAGCTTAGCCTTGGGGACGGTTAACACCGGGGAGCTGTTTTTT. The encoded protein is CASSLALGTVNTGELFF.

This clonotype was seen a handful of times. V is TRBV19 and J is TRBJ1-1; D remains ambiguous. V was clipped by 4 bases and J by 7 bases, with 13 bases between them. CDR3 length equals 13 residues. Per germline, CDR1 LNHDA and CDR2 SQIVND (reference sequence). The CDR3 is CASSTTRYGEAFF. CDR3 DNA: TGTGCCAGTAGTACGACCCGGTACGGTGAAGCTTTCTTT.

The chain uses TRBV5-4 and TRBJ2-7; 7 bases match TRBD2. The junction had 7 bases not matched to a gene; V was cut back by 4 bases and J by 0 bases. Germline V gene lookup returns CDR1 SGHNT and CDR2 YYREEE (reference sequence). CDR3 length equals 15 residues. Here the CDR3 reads CASSRAGGSSYEQYF. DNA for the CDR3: TGTGCCAGCAGCAGAGCGGGCGGGAGCTCCTACGAGCAGTACTTC.

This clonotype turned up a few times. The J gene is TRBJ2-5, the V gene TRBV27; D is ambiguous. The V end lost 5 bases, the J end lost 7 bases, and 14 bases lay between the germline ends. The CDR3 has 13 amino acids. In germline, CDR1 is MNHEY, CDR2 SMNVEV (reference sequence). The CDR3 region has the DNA TGTGCCAGCAGTCCCCCTGGGTGGGGGACCCAGTACTTC. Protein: CASSPPGWGTQYF.

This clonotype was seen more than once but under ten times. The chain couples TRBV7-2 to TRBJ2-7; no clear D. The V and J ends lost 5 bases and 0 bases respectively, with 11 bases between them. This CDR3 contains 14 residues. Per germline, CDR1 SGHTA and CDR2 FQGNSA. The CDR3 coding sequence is TGTGCCAGCAGCCGGGCGCTAAGCTCCTACGAGCAGTACTTC. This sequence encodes CASSRALSSYEQYF.

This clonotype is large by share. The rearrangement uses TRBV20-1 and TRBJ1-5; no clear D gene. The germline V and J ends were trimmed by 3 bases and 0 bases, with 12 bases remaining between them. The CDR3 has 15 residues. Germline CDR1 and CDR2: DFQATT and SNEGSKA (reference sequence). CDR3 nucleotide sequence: TGCAGTGCTAGGAGGGCAGCTGATAGCAATCAGCCCCAGCATTTT. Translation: CSARRAADSNQPQHF.

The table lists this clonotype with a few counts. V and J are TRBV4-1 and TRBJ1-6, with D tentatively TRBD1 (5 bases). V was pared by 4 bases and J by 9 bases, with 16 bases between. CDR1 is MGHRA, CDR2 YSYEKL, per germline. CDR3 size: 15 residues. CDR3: CASSRGGGNASPLHF. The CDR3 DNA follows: TGCGCCAGCAGCCGGGGCGGAGGGAACGCTTCACCCCTCCACTTT.

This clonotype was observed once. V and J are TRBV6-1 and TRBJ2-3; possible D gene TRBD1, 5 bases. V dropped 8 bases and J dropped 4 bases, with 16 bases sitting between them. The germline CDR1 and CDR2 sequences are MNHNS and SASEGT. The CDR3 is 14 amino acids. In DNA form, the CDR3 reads TGTGCCAGCGACCAAGGGGTTGTGGCAGATACGCAGTATTTT. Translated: CASDQGVVADTQYF.

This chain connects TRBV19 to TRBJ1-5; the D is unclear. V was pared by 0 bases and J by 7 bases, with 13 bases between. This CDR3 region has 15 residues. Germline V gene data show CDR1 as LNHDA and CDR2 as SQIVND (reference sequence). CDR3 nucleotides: TGTGCCAGTAGTATAGATCGATGGGGAGGGCAGCCCCAGCATTTT. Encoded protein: CASSIDRWGGQPQHF.

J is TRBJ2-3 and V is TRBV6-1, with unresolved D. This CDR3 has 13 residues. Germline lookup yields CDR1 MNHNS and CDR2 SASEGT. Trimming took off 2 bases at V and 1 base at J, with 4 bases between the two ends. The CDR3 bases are TGTGCCAGCAGTGAATTCGGCACAGATACGCAGTATTTT. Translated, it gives CASSEFGTDTQYF.

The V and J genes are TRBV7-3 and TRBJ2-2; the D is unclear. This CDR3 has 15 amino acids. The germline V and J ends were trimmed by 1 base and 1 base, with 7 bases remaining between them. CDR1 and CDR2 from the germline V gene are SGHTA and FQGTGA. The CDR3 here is CASSLKRVNTGELFF. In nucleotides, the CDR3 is TGTGCCAGCAGCTTAAAGCGTGTGAACACCGGGGAGCTGTTTTTT.

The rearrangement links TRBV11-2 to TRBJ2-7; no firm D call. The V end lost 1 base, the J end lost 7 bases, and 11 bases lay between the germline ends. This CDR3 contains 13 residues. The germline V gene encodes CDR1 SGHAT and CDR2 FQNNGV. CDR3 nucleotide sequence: TGTGCCAGCAGCTTAGCCGGAGTTGGAGAGCAGTACTTC. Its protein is CASSLAGVGEQYF.

The CDR3 nucleotides read TGTGCCAGCAGCCCGGGATTCTCTGGGGCCAACGTCCTGACTTTC. Its protein is CASSPGFSGANVLTF. This chain uses TRBV6-1 with TRBJ2-6, with D possibly TRBD2 on 5 matching bases. CDR1 and CDR2 from the germline V gene are MNHNS and SASEGT. V lost 6 bases to trimming and J lost 0 bases, with 9 bases between them. The CDR3 runs 15 residues.

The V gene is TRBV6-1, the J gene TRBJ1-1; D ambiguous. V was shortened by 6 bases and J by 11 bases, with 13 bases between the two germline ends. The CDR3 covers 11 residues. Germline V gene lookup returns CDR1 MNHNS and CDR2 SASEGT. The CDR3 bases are TGTGCCAGCAGCTCAATGAAGGGTGCTTTCTTT. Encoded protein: CASSSMKGAFF.

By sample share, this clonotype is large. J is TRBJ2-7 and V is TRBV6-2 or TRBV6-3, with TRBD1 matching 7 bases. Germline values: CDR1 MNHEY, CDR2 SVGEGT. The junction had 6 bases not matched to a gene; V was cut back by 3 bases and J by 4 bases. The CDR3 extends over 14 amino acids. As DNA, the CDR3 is TGTGCCAGCAGTTATCCCGGGACAGCTTACGAGCAGTACTTC. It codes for CASSYPGTAYEQYF.

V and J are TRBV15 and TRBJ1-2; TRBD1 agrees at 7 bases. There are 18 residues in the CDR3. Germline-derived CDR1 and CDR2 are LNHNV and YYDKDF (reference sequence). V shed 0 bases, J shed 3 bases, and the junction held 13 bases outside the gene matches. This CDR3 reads CATSRDKQGFWKDYGYTF. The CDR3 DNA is TGTGCCACCAGCAGAGATAAACAGGGGTTCTGGAAAGACTATGGCTACACCTTC.

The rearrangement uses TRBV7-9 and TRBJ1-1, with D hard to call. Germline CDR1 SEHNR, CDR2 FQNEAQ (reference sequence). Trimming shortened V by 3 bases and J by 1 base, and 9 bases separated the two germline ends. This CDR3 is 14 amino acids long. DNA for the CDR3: TGTGCCAGCAGCTTGGAAGGGTCGAACACTGAAGCTTTCTTT. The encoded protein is CASSLEGSNTEAFF.

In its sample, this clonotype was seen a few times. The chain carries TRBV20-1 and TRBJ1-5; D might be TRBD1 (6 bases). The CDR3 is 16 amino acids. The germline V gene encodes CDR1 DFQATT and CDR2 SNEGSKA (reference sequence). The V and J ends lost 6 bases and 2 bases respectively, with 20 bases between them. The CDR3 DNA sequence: TGCAGTGCCACTTTATGGGGGGGGCGAGGCAATCAGCCCCAGCATTTT. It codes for CSATLWGGRGNQPQHF.

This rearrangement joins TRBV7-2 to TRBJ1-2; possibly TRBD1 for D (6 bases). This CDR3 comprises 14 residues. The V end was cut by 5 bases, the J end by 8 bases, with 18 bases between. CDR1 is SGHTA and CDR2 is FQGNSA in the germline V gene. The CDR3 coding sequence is TGTGCCAGCAGCGCGGATCCAGGGGCGGGAGGCTACACCTTC. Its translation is CASSADPGAGGYTF.

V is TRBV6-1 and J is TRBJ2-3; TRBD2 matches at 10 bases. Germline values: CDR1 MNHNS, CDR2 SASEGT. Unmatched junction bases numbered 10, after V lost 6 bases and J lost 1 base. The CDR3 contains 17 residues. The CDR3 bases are TGTGCCAGCAGCCTAGCGGGAGTGCTATCGGGCACAGATACGCAGTATTTT. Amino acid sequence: CASSLAGVLSGTDTQYF.

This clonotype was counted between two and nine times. The CDR3 is CASSLMNTEAFF. The CDR3 DNA reads TGTGCCAGCAGCCTTATGAACACTGAAGCTTTCTTT. This rearrangement joins TRBV7-9 to TRBJ1-1; no definite D call. Germline assignment: CDR1 SEHNR and CDR2 FQNEAQ (reference sequence). Deletions cut 5 bases from V and 0 bases from J, with 4 bases between. This CDR3 is built from 12 residues.

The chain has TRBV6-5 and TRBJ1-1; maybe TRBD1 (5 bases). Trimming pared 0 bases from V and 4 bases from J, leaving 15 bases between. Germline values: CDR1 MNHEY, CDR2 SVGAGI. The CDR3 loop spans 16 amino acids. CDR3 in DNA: TGTGCCAGCAGTTACTCTGAGGGACGGTGGGGCACTGAAGCTTTCTTT. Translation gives CASSYSEGRWGTEAFF.

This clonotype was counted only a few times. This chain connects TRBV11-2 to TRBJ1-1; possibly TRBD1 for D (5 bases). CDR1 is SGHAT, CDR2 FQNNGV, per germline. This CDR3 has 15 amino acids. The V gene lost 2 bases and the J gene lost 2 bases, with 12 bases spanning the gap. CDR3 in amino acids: CASSLRGTDNTEAFF. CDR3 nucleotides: TGTGCCAGCAGCTTAAGAGGGACCGATAACACTGAAGCTTTCTTT.

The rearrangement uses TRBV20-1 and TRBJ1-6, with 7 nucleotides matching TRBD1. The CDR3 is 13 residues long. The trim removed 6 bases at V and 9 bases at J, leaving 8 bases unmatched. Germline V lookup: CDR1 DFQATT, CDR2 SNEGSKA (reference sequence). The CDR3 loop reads CSAREGARSPLHF. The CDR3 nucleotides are TGCAGTGCCAGGGAGGGGGCGCGTTCACCCCTCCACTTT.

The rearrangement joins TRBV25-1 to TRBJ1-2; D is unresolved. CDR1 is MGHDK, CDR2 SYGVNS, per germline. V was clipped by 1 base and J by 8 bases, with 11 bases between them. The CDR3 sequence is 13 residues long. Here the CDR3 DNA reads TGTGCCAGCAGTGAATTAATAGGGTGGGGCTACACCTTC. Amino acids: CASSELIGWGYTF.

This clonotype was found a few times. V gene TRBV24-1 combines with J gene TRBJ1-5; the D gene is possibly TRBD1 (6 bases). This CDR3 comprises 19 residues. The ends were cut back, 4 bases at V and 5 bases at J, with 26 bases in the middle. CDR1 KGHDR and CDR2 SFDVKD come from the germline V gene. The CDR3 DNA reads TGTGCCACCAGTGAGACCGCCAGGGGCGGGTACGGTATTGATCAGCCCCAGCATTTT. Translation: CATSETARGGYGIDQPQHF.

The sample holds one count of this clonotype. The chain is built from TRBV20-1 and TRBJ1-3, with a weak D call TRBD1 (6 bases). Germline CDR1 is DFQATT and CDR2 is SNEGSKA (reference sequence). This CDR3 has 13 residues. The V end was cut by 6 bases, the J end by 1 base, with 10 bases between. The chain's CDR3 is CSAPGQSGNTIYF. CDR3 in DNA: TGCAGTGCGCCAGGACAGTCTGGAAACACCATATATTTT.